This entry describes one TCR beta chain. Its recognized antigen is unknown. No much larger clone exists at a distance of one base, and base qualities are not known. Transplants used related donors with nonmyeloablative bone marrow transplantation; mixed chimerism was transient in the human trials. Thawed PBMCs were FACS-sorted into unstimulated Tregs (CD4+CD25+CD127-), CD4+ non-Tregs (CD4+CD25-), CD4 cells and CD8 cells. The patients were a few recipients of combined kidney and bone marrow transplants from the ITN036ST trial, and samples were available only from these trial subjects. Healthy control blood was processed to PBMCs with a Ficoll density gradient and then cryopreserved, whereas patient PBMCs were collected both before and after transplant. The entry originates in a study of Tregs in tolerant kidney transplant recipients (dated by TCRdb to about 2019). For context, the study as a whole: The study used TCRbeta sequencing to identify donor-specific regulatory T cells before combined kidney and bone marrow transplantation, then tracked those cells after transplant. The full study reports these points: PCR primers changed over time for some patients, so nucleotide-level comparison across those patients' samples was not possible. Biological reproducibility was not directly assessed, although technical replication error appeared to be minimal. In tolerant patients, donor-specific Tregs expanded more than Tregs overall, which suggests antigen-driven rather than nonspecific expansion. Expanding Tregs with activated donor B cells appeared to identify the most biologically relevant and donor-specific TCRbeta repertoire. Because the study included only a small number of patients, the results must be confirmed in larger populations and under other immunosuppression protocols.

Its CDR3 holds 14 amino acids, cysteine through phenylalanine. The retained sequence is limited to the CDR3, 42 bases, with the frame set at the first base. From the germline V gene, CDR1 is SGHTA and CDR2 is FQGTGA. V drops 5 bases and J drops 3 bases, leaving 12 bases in between. For TCRbeta CDR3 sequencing, genomic DNA was extracted from sorted cells using the QIAGEN DNeasy Blood and Tissue Kit. High-throughput TCRbeta CDR3 sequencing was carried out commercially through immunoSEQ, with PCR amplification with bias correction and internal controls included. The authors processed their data as follows. Unique productive TCRbeta sequences were defined by CDR3 nucleotide sequence where primers matched, and otherwise by CDR3 amino acid sequence together with Vbeta and Jbeta genes. Sorting error was corrected by removing sequences shared between sorted populations at a frequency ratio of 2:1 or less, and the remaining shared sequences were assigned to the higher population. A sequence counted as donor-reactive if, in CFSE-low cells, the sequence had a frequency of at least 0.01% and was expanded at least 5-fold compared with unstimulated cells. Repertoire divergence was quantified by Jensen-Shannon divergence calculated from the top 100 TCRbeta sequences ranked by frequency. For any sample with multiple sequencing runs, sorting error was corrected in each run separately before the runs were pooled. What TCRdb holds here is the immuneACCESS table cut down to in-frame rearrangements. Part of the clones is not present; checked against another copy, under half of the missing clones reflect an unresolved V gene, and the others are unexplained. The V and J calls and clone size were taken over from that table, and D and trimming were inferred from the DNA. Within this sample are some 47,000 clones, with roughly 90% of them counted one time only. The ten largest clones represent around 16% of the sample.

The TCR originated in a human patient who received a combined kidney and bone marrow transplant. After a transplant, some T cells may have been passed on by the graft donor. Specimen: CD8+ T cells from blood (PBMCs), collected 12 months after the transplant. The chain employs TRBV7-3 and TRBJ2-3, with no D gene named confidently. The encoded CDR3 is CASSQRLATDTQYF. Here is the DNA: TGTGCCAGCAGCCAGCGATTAGCAACAGATACGCAGTATTTT.